The 21 T cell receptor beta chains below come from one sample, sequenced in a study of blood T cell repertoires in COVID-19. Produced via immunoSEQ multiplex PCR; TCRdb's table is partial and in-frame only. The table lists under 300,000 clones, 88% of them singletons, with about 0.74% in the top ten. Material: peripheral blood. Every receptor here comes from a woman in her thirties with acute or convalescent COVID-19.

The rearrangement uses TRBV27 and TRBJ2-1; 8 bases are a match to TRBD2. J gave up 7 bases and V 6 bases, and 5 bases lay outside the gene matches. Per the germline V gene, CDR1 is MNHEY and CDR2 is SMNVEV (reference sequence). The CDR3 covers 13 residues. CDR3 sequence reads: CASRIAGWNEQFF. CDR3 DNA: TGTGCCAGCAGGATAGCGGGATGGAATGAGCAGTTCTTC.

The chain joins TRBV6-5 to TRBJ2-4; 7 positions agree with TRBD1. Unmatched junction bases numbered 11, after V lost 6 bases and J lost 6 bases. Germline V gene lookup returns CDR1 MNHEY and CDR2 SVGAGI. The CDR3 totals 15 residues. The CDR3 sequence is CASSSDRESRNIQYF. DNA of the CDR3: TGTGCCAGCAGCTCCGACAGGGAATCAAGAAACATTCAGTACTTC.

The chain joins TRBV7-6 to TRBJ2-1; 12 positions match TRBD2. CDR1 is SGHVS, CDR2 FNYEAQ, per germline. The CDR3 runs to 15 residues. V dropped 4 bases and J dropped 6; count of bases not matched to a gene: 4. CDR3 residues: CASSSLAGGLNEQFF. The CDR3 region has the DNA TGTGCCAGCAGCTCCCTAGCGGGAGGGCTCAATGAGCAGTTCTTC.

The chain carries TRBV4-2 and TRBJ1-5; D call uncertain. CDR1 is LGHNA, CDR2 YNFKEQ, per germline. Trimming removed 4 bases at V and 1 base at J, with 14 bases between. The CDR3 spans 16 residues. The CDR3 here is CASSPTFLASNQPQHF. The CDR3, as DNA: TGTGCCAGCAGCCCCACTTTCCTCGCAAGCAATCAGCCCCAGCATTTT.

The genes are TRBV10-3 and TRBJ2-3, with TRBD2 matching 11 bases. The CDR3 loop spans 15 amino acids. After removal of 6 bases from V and 2 bases from J, the junction contained 4 bases not matched to a gene. CDR1 is ENHRY and CDR2 is SYGVKD in the germline V gene. The CDR3 protein is CAIRVAGGLTDTQYF. The CDR3 region has the DNA TGTGCCATCAGAGTAGCGGGAGGGCTCACAGATACGCAGTATTTT.

This chain links TRBV12-5 with TRBJ2-7, with 8 bases matching TRBD2. The CDR3 spans 17 residues. The V and J ends lost 0 bases and 2 bases, in that order; junction bases with no gene match: 9. Germline CDR1 LGHNT, CDR2 FRNRAP. CDR3 protein: CASGLVSGSGTTYEQYF. The CDR3 DNA sequence: TGTGCTAGTGGTTTGGTATCGGGTAGCGGGACAACCTACGAGCAGTACTTC.

The J gene is TRBJ2-7, the V gene TRBV27; D remains ambiguous. Germline-derived CDR1 and CDR2 are MNHEY and SMNVEV (reference sequence). Trimming cost V 8 bases and J 0 bases, with 14 bases left between them. The CDR3 length is 14 residues. The CDR3 reads CASSSGSSSYEQYF. CDR3 in DNA: TGTGCCAGCTCATCCGGGTCCAGCTCCTACGAGCAGTACTTC.

V usage is TRBV27 and J usage is TRBJ2-7, with D uncertain. The CDR3 totals 13 residues. The V gene lost 4 bases and the J gene lost 2 bases, with 9 bases spanning the gap. Germline V gene sequence: CDR1 MNHEY, CDR2 SMNVEV (reference sequence). The CDR3 nucleotides read TGTGCCAGCAGTTCGTCAGTCGCCTACGAGCAGTACTTC. Its translation is CASSSSVAYEQYF.

The chain joins TRBV19 to TRBJ2-7, with D hard to call. The CDR3 contains 13 residues. Trimming removed 6 bases from V and 0 bases from J, with 9 bases in between. Germline V gene data show CDR1 as LNHDA and CDR2 as SQIVND (reference sequence). Here the CDR3 reads CASRGKYSYEQYF. CDR3 nucleotides: TGTGCCAGTAGGGGCAAATACTCCTACGAGCAGTACTTC.

The chain combines TRBV27 with TRBJ1-4; D gene unclear. The CDR3 is 13 amino acids. The germline gives CDR1 MNHEY, CDR2 SMNVEV (reference sequence). Trimming stripped 6 bases from V and 7 bases from J, with 12 bases between. The CDR3: CASSPPGSEKLFF. CDR3 nucleotide sequence: TGTGCCAGCAGCCCCCCGGGGAGTGAAAAACTGTTTTTT.

V gene TRBV6-6 combines with J gene TRBJ1-5, with 10 bases that match TRBD1. The ends lost 5 bases at V and 1 base at J; junction bases unmatched: 8. The CDR3 spans 17 residues. CDR1 and CDR2 (germline): MNHNY, SVGAGI (reference sequence). The CDR3 region is CASSRYRQGASNQPQHF. The CDR3 DNA sequence: TGTGCCAGCAGTCGCTACCGACAGGGGGCGAGCAATCAGCCCCAGCATTTT.

This chain connects TRBV11-3 to TRBJ1-3, with a tentative D call TRBD1 (5 bases). The CDR3 is 15 residues long. Trimming left V 6 bases short and J 0 bases short, with 12 bases between. Germline-derived CDR1 and CDR2 are SGHNT and YENEEA. The CDR3 DNA is TGTGCCAGCAGTTCCACCGGGGGCTCTGGAAACACCATATATTTT. Translated: CASSSTGGSGNTIYF. The full variable domain, rest sourced from reference TRBV11-3 and TRBJ1-3, is EAGVVQSPRYKIIEKKQPVAFWCNPISGHNTLYWYLQNLGQGPELLIRYENEEAVDDSQLPKDRFSAERLKGVDSTLKIQPAELGDSAVYLCASSSTGGSGNTIYFGEGSWLTVV.

The table lists this clone with a count of one. This chain uses TRBV7-2 with TRBJ2-2, with a tentative D call TRBD1 (8 bases). V lost 6 bases and J 0 bases, leaving 23 bases between the germline ends. The CDR3 contains 19 residues. Germline CDR1 SGHTA, CDR2 FQGNSA. The CDR3 sequence is CASSKTGVWTRPNTGELFF. The CDR3 DNA reads TGTGCCAGCAGTAAGACAGGGGTGTGGACTAGACCGAACACCGGGGAGCTGTTTTTT.

DNA for the CDR3: TGTGCCAGCAGCTTATATAGCGGGAGCCCCTCCTACGAGCAGTACTTC. As protein: CASSLYSGSPSYEQYF. The rearrangement joins TRBV7-9 to TRBJ2-7, with 9 bases aligning to TRBD2. Germline CDR1 SEHNR, CDR2 FQNEAQ (reference sequence). V was clipped by 2 bases and J by 0 bases; unmatched bases: 5. CDR3 length: 16 amino acids.

The J gene is TRBJ2-1, the V gene TRBV19, with TRBD1 matching 7 bases. The length of the CDR3 is 15 residues. From germline, CDR1 is LNHDA and CDR2 SQIVND (reference sequence). The J segment lost 3 bases and the V segment lost 5 bases, leaving 7 bases of the junction unmatched. The CDR3 sequence is CASSPRTGIYNEQFF. The CDR3 DNA sequence: TGTGCCAGTAGTCCTCGGACAGGAATCTACAATGAGCAGTTCTTC.

This rearrangement joins TRBV30 to TRBJ1-2; 9 nucleotides line up with TRBD1. The trim removed 3 bases at V and 4 bases at J, leaving 3 bases unmatched. The germline V gene has CDR1 GTSNPN and CDR2 SVGIG (reference sequence). CDR3 length equals 13 residues. The DNA of the CDR3 is TGTGCCTGGAGAGGGACAGGGCGCTATGGCTACACCTTC. Protein sequence: CAWRGTGRYGYTF. The complete variable domain, with remaining parts taken from reference TRBV30 and TRBJ1-2, reads SQTIHQWPATLVQPVGSPLSLECTVEGTSNPNLYWYRQAAGRGLQLLFYSVGIGQISSEVPQNLSASRPQDRQFILSSKKLLLSDSGFYLCAWRGTGRYGYTFGSGTRLTVV.

J is TRBJ2-2 and V is TRBV9; perhaps TRBD2 as D (6 bases). V lost 0 bases and J 4 bases, leaving 13 bases between the germline ends. CDR3 length: 16 residues. Germline-derived CDR1 and CDR2 are SGDLS and YYNGEE. The CDR3 region is CASSVAPGGATGELFF. In DNA, the CDR3 is TGTGCCAGCAGCGTAGCTCCGGGCGGGGCCACCGGGGAGCTGTTTTTT.

The rearrangement joins TRBV9 to TRBJ1-6; TRBD1 might be the D (6 bases). Germline loops: CDR1 SGDLS, CDR2 YYNGEE. The CDR3 contains 15 residues. Trimming removed 0 bases at V and 7 bases at J, with 11 bases between. This chain's CDR3 is CASSVAQGPNSPLHF. CDR3 coding DNA: TGTGCCAGCAGCGTAGCCCAGGGGCCCAATTCACCCCTCCACTTT. The variable domain in full, with the rest retrieved from reference TRBV9 and TRBJ1-6, is DSGVTQTPKHLITATGQRVTLRCSPRSGDLSVYWYQQSLDQGLQFLIQYYNGEERAKGNILERFSAQQFPDLHSELNLSSLELGDSALYFCASSVAQGPNSPLHFGNGTRLTVT.

The V gene is TRBV7-8, the J gene TRBJ2-5, with TRBD2 as a possible D gene (6 bases). In germline, CDR1 is SGHVS, CDR2 FQNEAQ. The CDR3 length is 14 residues. The DNA of the CDR3 is TGTGCAACTACCTTGGCGGGGTTCCAAGAGACCCAGTACTTC. Its translation is CATTLAGFQETQYF.

The V call is TRBV30, the J call TRBJ2-3; D is possibly TRBD2 (5 bases). From germline, CDR1 is GTSNPN and CDR2 SVGIG (reference sequence). Deletions cut 1 base from V and 0 bases from J, with 8 bases between. This CDR3 is built from 14 residues. The DNA for the CDR3 is TGTGCCTGGAGTGGAGGGTCTAGCACAGATACGCAGTATTTT. This codes for CAWSGGSSTDTQYF.

The chain couples TRBV5-8 to TRBJ2-7, with D maybe TRBD2 (5 bases). This CDR3 region has 13 residues. Germline CDR1 and CDR2: SGHTS and YDEGEE. V lost 7 bases and J 1 base, leaving 12 bases between the germline ends. In DNA, the CDR3 is TGTGCCAGCTCTCCTAGCTTGTCCTACGAGCAGTACTTC. This translates into CASSPSLSYEQYF.